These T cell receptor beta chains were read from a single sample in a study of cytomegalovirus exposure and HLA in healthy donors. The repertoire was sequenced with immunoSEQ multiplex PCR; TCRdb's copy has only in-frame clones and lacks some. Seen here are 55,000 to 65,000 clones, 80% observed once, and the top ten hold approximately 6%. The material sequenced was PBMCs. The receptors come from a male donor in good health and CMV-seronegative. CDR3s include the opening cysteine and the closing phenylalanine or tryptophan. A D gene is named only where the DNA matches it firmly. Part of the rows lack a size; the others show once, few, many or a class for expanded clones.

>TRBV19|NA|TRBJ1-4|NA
CASSISEKLFF
TGTGCCAGTAGTATCTCGGAAAAACTGTTTTTT
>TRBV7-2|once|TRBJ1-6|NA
CASSQEFSQGKNSPLHF
TGTGCCAGCAGCCAAGAATTCAGCCAGGGGAAAAATTCACCCCTCCACTTT
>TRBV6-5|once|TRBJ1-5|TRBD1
CASSPDRDGEPQHF
TGTGCCAGCAGTCCCGACAGGGATGGTGAGCCCCAGCATTTT
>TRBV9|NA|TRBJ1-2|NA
CASSVAGRDYGYTF
TGTGCCAGCAGCGTAGCAGGGCGAGACTATGGCTACACCTTC
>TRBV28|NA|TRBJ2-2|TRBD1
CASSAPGQGTGELFF
TGTGCCAGCAGCGCTCCGGGACAGGGGACCGGGGAGCTGTTTTTT
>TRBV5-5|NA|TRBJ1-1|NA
CASSSMWISTEAFF
TGTGCCAGCAGTAGCATGTGGATTAGCACTGAAGCTTTCTTT
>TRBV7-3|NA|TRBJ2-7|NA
CASSPRLGGEQYF
TGTGCCAGCAGCCCGCGGCTTGGGGGCGAGCAGTACTTC
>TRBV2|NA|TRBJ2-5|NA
CAGVGDSAREQYF
TGTGCCGGAGTCGGGGACAGCGCTCGGGAGCAGTACTTC
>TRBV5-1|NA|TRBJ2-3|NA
CASSLVGGPSTDTQYF
TGCGCCAGCAGCTTGGTTGGGGGCCCCTCAACAGATACGCAGTATTTT
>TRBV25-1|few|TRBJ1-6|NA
CASTGINNSPLHF
TGTGCCAGCACAGGAATTAATAATTCACCCCTCCACTTT
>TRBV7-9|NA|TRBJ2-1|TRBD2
CASSLGRGGYNEQFF
TGTGCCAGCAGCTTAGGGCGCGGGGGGTACAATGAGCAGTTCTTC
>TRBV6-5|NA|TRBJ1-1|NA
CASSRGGLNTEAFF
TGTGCCAGCAGTCGGGGGGGGCTGAACACTGAAGCTTTCTTT
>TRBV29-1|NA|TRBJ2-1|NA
CTFTGQWNEQFF
TGCACCTTCACCGGACAGTGGAATGAGCAGTTCTTC
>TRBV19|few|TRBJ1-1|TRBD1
CASTPGGGWNTEAFF
TGTGCCAGTACCCCGGGAGGGGGCTGGAACACTGAAGCTTTCTTT
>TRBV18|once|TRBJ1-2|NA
CASSPGTSYYGYTF
TGTGCCAGCTCACCCGGGACATCTTACTATGGCTACACCTTC
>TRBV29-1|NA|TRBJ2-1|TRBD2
CSAYGGDGEQFF
TGCAGCGCCTACGGGGGGGACGGTGAGCAGTTCTTC
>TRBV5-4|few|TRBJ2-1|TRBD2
CASSPAPVAGVPPYNEQFF
TGTGCCAGCAGCCCGGCCCCAGTAGCGGGGGTCCCCCCCTACAATGAGCAGTTCTTC
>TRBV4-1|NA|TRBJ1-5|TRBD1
CASSQNFGQGLQPQHF
TGCGCCAGCAGCCAAAATTTCGGACAGGGGTTGCAGCCCCAGCATTTT
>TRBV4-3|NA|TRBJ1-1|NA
CASRGRGADEAFF
TGCGCCAGCAGGGGGAGGGGCGCGGATGAAGCTTTCTTT
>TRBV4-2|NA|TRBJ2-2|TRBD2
CASSQAGLPNTGELFF
TGTGCCAGCAGCCAAGCGGGACTACCTAACACCGGGGAGCTGTTTTTT
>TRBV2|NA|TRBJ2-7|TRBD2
CASLRQSGGASEQYF
TGTGCCAGTCTGCGGCAGAGCGGGGGGGCGAGCGAGCAGTACTTC
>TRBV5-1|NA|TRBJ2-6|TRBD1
CASSFASGTGLSLQSGANVLTF
TGCGCCAGCAGCTTCGCCTCCGGGACAGGCTTATCACTTCAGTCTGGGGCCAACGTCCTGACTTTC
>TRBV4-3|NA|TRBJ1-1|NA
CASSQEIRGSTEAFF
TGCGCCAGCAGCCAAGAGATCAGGGGCTCCACTGAAGCTTTCTTT